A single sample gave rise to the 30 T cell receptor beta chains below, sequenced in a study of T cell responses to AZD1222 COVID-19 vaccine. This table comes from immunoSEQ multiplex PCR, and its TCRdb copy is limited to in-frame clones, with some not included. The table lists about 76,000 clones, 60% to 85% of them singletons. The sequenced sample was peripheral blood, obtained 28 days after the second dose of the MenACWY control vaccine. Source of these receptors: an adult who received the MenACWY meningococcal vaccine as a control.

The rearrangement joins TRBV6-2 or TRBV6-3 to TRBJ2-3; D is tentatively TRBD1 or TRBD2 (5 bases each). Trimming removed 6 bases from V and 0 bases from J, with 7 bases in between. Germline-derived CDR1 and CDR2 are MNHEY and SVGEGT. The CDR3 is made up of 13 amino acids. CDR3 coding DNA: TGTGCCAGCAGCAGGGACAGCACAGATACGCAGTATTTT. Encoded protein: CASSRDSTDTQYF.

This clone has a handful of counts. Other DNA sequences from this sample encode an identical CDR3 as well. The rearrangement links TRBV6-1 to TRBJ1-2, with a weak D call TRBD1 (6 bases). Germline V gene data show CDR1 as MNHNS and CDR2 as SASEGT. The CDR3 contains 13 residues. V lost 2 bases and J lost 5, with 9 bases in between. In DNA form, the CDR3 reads TGTGCCAGCAGTGAACAGGGGAAGTATGGCTACACCTTC. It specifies CASSEQGKYGYTF.

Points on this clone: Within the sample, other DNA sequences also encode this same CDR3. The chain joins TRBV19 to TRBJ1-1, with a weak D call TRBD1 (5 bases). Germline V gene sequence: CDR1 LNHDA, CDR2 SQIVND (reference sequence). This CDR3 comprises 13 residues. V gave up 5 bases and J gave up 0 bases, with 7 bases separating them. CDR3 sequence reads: CASSATVNTEAFF. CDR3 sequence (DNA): TGTGCCAGTAGTGCGACAGTGAACACTGAAGCTTTCTTT.

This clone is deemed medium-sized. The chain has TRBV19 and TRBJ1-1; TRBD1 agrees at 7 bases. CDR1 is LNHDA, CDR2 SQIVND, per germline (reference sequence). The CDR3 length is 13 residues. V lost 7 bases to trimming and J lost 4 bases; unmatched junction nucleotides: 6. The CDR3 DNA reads TGTGCCAGTAAGCACAGGGGAGGCACTGAAGCTTTCTTT. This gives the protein CASKHRGGTEAFF.

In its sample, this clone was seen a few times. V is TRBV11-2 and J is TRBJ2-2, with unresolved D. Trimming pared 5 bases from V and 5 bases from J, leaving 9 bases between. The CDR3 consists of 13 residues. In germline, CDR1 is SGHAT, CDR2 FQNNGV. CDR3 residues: CASSRKGTGELFF. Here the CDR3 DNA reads TGTGCCAGCAGCCGCAAAGGGACCGGGGAGCTGTTTTTT.

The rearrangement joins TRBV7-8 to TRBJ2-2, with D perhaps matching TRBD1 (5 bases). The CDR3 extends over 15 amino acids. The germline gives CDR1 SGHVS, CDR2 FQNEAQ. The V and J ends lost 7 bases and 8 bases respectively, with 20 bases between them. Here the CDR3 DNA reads TGTGCCAGCACTCTAGGGGCTAGTTCCCAAGGGGAGCTGTTTTTT. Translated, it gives CASTLGASSQGELFF.

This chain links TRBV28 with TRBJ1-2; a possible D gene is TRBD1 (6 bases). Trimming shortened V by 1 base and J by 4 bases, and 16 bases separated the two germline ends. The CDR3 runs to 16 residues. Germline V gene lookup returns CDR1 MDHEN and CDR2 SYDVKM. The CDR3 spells CASSLSYRDMTYGYTF. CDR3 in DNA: TGTGCCAGCAGTTTATCTTACAGGGACATGACCTATGGCTACACCTTC.

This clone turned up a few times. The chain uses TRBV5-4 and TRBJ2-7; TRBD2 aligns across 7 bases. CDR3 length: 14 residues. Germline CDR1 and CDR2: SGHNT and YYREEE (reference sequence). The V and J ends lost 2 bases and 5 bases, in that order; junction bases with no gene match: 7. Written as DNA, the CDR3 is TGTGCCAGCAGCTTTGATGGGGGGGAGGACGAGCAGTACTTC. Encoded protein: CASSFDGGEDEQYF.

As DNA, the CDR3 is TGTGCCAGCAGCTTTGGGACTAGCGTTGATACGCAGTATTTT. As protein: CASSFGTSVDTQYF. The V and J genes are TRBV13 and TRBJ2-3; TRBD2 aligns across 10 bases. V lost 3 bases and J lost 6; bases outside the gene matches: 3. The V gene's germline CDR1 is PRHDT and CDR2 FYEKMQ (reference sequence). This CDR3 is 14 amino acids long.

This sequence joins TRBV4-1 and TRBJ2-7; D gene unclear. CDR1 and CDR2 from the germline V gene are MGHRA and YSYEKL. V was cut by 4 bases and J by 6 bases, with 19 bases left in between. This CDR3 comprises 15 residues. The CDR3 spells CASSPSGSRVSEQYF. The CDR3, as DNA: TGCGCCAGCAGCCCGTCCGGCTCCCGAGTGTCCGAGCAGTACTTC.

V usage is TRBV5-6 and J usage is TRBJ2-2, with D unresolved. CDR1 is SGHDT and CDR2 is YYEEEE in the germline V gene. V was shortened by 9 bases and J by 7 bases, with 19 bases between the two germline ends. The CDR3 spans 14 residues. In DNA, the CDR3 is TGTGCCACCAATAATCTCCTGGGCGTCGGGGAGCTGTTTTTT. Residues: CATNNLLGVGELFF. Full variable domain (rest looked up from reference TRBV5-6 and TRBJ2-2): DAGVTQSPTHLIKTRGQQVTLRCSPKSGHDTVSWYQQALGQGPQFIFQYYEEEERQRGNFPDRFSGHQFPNYSSELNVNALLLGDSALYLCATNNLLGVGELFFGEGSRLTVL.

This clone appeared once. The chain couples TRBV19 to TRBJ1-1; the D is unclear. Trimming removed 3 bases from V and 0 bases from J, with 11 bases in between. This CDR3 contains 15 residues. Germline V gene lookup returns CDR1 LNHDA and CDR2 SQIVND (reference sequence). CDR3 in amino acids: CASSISQRLNTEAFF. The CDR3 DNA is TGTGCCAGTAGTATCTCTCAGCGCCTGAACACTGAAGCTTTCTTT.

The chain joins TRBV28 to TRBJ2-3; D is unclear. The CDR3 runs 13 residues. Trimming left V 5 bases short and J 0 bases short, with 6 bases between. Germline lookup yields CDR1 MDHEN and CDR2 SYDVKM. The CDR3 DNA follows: TGTGCCAGCAGTCCCGGGAGCACAGATACGCAGTATTTT. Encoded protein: CASSPGSTDTQYF.

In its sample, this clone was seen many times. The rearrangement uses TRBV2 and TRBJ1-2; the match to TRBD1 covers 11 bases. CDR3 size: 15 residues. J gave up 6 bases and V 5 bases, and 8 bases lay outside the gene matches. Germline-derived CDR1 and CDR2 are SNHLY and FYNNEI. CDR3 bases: TGTGCCAGCAGTTCCGGGACAGGGGGTAGAAATGGCTACACCTTC. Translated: CASSSGTGGRNGYTF.

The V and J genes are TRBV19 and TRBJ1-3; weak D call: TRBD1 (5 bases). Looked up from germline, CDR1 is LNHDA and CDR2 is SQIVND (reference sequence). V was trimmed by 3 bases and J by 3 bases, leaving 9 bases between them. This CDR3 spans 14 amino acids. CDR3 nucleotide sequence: TGTGCCAGTAGTATCGGGGCAGATGGAAACACCATATATTTT. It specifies CASSIGADGNTIYF.

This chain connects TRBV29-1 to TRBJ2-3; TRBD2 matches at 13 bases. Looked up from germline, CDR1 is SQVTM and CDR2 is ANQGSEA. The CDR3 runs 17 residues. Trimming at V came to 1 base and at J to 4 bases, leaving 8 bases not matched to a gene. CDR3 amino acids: CSVEGNGLAGEADTQYF. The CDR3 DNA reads TGCAGCGTTGAAGGCAATGGACTAGCGGGAGAGGCAGATACGCAGTATTTT.

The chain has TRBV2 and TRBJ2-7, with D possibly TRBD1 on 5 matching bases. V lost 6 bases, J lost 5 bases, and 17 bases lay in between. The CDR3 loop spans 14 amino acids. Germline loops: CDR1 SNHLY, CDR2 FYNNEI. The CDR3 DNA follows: TGTGCCAGCAGACTCCGGACACCGGACAACGAGCAGTACTTC. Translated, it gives CASRLRTPDNEQYF.

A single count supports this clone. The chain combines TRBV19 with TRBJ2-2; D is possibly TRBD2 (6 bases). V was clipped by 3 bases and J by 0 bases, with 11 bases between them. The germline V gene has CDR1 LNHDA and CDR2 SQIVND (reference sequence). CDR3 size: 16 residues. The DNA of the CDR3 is TGTGCCAGTAGTATGGAAGGAGGGTCGAACACCGGGGAGCTGTTTTTT. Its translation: CASSMEGGSNTGELFF.

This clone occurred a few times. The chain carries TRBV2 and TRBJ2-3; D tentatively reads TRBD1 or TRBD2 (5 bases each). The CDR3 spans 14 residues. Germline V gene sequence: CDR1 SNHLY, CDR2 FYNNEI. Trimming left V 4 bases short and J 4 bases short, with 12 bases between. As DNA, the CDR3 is TGTGCCAGCAGTGGGACCCGGGACGCAGATACGCAGTATTTT. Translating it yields CASSGTRDADTQYF. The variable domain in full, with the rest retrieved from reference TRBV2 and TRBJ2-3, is EPEVTQTPSHQVTQMGQEVILRCVPISNHLYFYWYRQILGQKVEFLVSFYNNEISEKSEIFDDQFSVERPDGSNFTLKIRSTKLEDSAMYFCASSGTRDADTQYFGPGTRLTVL.

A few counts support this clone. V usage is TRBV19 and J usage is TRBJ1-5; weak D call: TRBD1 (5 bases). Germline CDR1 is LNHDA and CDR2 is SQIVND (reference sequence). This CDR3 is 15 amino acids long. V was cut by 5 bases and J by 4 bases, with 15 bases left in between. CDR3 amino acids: CASSGLAGLNQPQHF. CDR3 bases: TGTGCCAGTAGTGGTTTGGCAGGGCTTAATCAGCCCCAGCATTTT.

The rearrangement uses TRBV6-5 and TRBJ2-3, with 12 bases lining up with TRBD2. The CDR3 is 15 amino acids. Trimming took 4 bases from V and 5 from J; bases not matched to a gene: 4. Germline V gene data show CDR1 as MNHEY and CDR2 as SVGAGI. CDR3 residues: CASSFTSGGIDTQYF. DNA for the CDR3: TGTGCCAGCAGTTTCACTAGCGGGGGGATAGATACGCAGTATTTT.

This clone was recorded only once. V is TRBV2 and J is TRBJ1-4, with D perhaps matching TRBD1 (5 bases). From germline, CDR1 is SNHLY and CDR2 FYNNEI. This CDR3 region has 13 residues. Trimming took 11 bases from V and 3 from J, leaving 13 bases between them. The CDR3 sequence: CAGKTAPNEKLFF. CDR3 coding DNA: TGTGCCGGAAAGACAGCACCTAATGAAAAACTGTTTTTT.

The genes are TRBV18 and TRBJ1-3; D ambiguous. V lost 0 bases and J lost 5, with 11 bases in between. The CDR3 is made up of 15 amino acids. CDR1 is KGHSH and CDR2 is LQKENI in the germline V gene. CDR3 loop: CASSPPGSARNTIYF. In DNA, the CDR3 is TGTGCCAGCTCACCACCGGGTAGCGCGAGAAACACCATATATTTT.

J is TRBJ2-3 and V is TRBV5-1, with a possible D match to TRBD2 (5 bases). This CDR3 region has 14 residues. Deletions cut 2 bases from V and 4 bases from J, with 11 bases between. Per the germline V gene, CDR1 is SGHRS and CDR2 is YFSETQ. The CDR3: CASSFRGPPDTQYF. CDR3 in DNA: TGCGCCAGCAGCTTCAGAGGGCCCCCAGATACGCAGTATTTT. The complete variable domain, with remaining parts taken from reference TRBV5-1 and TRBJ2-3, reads KAGVTQTPRYLIKTRGQQVTLSCSPISGHRSVSWYQQTPGQGLQFLFEYFSETQRNKGNFPGRFSGRQFSNSRSEMNVSTLELGDSALYLCASSFRGPPDTQYFGPGTRLTVL.

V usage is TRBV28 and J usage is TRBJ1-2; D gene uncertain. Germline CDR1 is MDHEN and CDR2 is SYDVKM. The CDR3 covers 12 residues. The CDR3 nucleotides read TGTGTCTCGGGGTTACGCAACTATGGCTACACCTTC. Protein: CVSGLRNYGYTF.

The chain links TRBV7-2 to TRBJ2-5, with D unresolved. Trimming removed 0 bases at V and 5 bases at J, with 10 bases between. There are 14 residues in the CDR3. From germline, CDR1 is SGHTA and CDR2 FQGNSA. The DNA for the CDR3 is TGTGCCAGCAGCTTAGCGCTAAGCGTCGAGACCCAGTACTTC. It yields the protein CASSLALSVETQYF.

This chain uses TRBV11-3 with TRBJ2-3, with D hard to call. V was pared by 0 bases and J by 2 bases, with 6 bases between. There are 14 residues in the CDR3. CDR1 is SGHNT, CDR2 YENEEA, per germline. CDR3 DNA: TGTGCCAGCAGCTTAGATACGACCACAGATACGCAGTATTTT. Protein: CASSLDTTTDTQYF. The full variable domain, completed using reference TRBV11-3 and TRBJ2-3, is EAGVVQSPRYKIIEKKQPVAFWCNPISGHNTLYWYLQNLGQGPELLIRYENEEAVDDSQLPKDRFSAERLKGVDSTLKIQPAELGDSAVYLCASSLDTTTDTQYFGPGTRLTVL.

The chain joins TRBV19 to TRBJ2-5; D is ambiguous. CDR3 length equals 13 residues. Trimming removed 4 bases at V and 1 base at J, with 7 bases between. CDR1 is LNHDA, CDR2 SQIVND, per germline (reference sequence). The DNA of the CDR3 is TGTGCCAGTAGTAATAGGGTCCAAGAGACCCAGTACTTC. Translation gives CASSNRVQETQYF.

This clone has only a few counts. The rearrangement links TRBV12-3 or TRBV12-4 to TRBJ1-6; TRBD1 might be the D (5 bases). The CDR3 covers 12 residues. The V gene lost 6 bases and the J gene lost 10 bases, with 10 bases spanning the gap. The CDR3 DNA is TGTGCCAGCAGCCAGGGTCGATCACCCCTCCACTTT. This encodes CASSQGRSPLHF.

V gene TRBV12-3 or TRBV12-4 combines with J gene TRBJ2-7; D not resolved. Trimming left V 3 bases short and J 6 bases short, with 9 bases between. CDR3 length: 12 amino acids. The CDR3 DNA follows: TGTGCCAGCAGTTTCCCACAAGGCGAGCAGTACTTC. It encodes CASSFPQGEQYF.